Listed below are T cell receptor beta chains from one sample, sequenced in a study of T cells in Graves' hyperthyroidism and ophthalmopathy. TCRdb itself ran the multiplex PCR reads through MiXCR, one entry per CDR3 protein. Seen here are about 400,000 distinct CDR3 sequences, 15% observed once, and the top ten hold roughly 20%. Sequenced input: blood. The receptors derive from a woman aged 55 to 70 with Graves' ophthalmopathy. Both conserved end residues are part of each CDR3. D genes are given only for firm matches. Expanded clones get a size class; other rows say once, few or many, or leave the size out.

-	TRBV10-2	TRBJ1-4	few	12	TGCGCCAGCAAGAGGCCTAATGAAAAACTGTTTTTT	CASKRPNEKLFF
-	TRBV24-1	TRBJ2-3	few	18	TGTGCCACCAGTGACCCTCCTGGGCGCCGAGGGGGCACAGATACGCAGTATTTT	CATSDPPGRRGGTDTQYF
TRBD2	TRBV12-3/TRBV12-4	TRBJ2-3	many	15	TGTGCCAGCACACTAGCGGGAGTTGGCACAGATACGCAGTATTTT	CASTLAGVGTDTQYF
TRBD1	TRBV12-5	TRBJ2-1	-	13	TGTGCTAGTGGGGACAGGGCCTACAATGAGCAGTTCTTC	CASGDRAYNEQFF
TRBD2	TRBV6-6	TRBJ2-7	many	18	TGTGCCAGCAGTTACAACCCCGGATTAGCGGGAGTGGTTTACGAGCAGTACTTC	CASSYNPGLAGVVYEQYF
TRBD2	TRBV11-2	TRBJ2-3	many	16	TGTGCCAGCAGCTTAGTTCGGGGAGGGCCTGTAGATACGCAGTATTTT	CASSLVRGGPVDTQYF
-	TRBV5-1	TRBJ1-1	-	14	TGCGCCAGCAGCTTGGTAGGGGCGAACACTGAAGCTTTCTTT	CASSLVGANTEAFF
-	TRBV6-1	TRBJ2-7	many	15	TGTGCCAGCAACCCCCCTGGTAGGGGAAGGTACGAGCAGTACTTC	CASNPPGRGRYEQYF
-	TRBV6-1	TRBJ1-6	-	13	TGTGCCAGCAGCTGGGGAGGAGATTCACCCCTCCACTTT	CASSWGGDSPLHF
TRBD2	TRBV11-3	TRBJ2-1	many	15	TGTGCCAGCAGCTTAGAAGCGGGAGCGCTGGATGAGCAGTTCTTC	CASSLEAGALDEQFF
TRBD2	TRBV7-8	TRBJ2-1	-	15	TGTGCCAGCAGCTTAGTTAGGACTAGCGGGAGACCGGAGTTCTTC	CASSLVRTSGRPEFF
-	TRBV9	TRBJ2-3	-	14	TGTGCCAGCAGCCCCTGGGGGGATACAGATACGCAGTATTTT	CASSPWGDTDTQYF
TRBD1	TRBV5-1	TRBJ1-2	many	15	TGCGCCAGCAGCCCAGCAGGGGGGATGGACTATGGCTACACCTTC	CASSPAGGMDYGYTF
-	TRBV27	TRBJ1-6	many	17	TGTGCCAGCAGTTCCCTAACTCAGGGTATTAGCAATTCACCCCTCCACTTT	CASSSLTQGISNSPLHF
-	TRBV11-2	TRBJ2-1	many	14	TGTGCCAGCAGCGCCAGAGGTTTGCTAGATGAGCAGTTCTTC	CASSARGLLDEQFF
-	TRBV10-3	TRBJ2-7	-	13	TGTGCCATCAGTGAGTCGGTCCCCTACGAGCAGTACTTC	CAISESVPYEQYF
TRBD2	TRBV20-1	TRBJ2-7	few	15	TGCAGTGCTAGGGAGGGACTAGCGGTTCCCTACGAGCAGTACTTC	CSAREGLAVPYEQYF
-	TRBV15	TRBJ2-7	-	13	TGTGCCACCAGCAGAAACGGGGCGTACGAGCAGTACTTC	CATSRNGAYEQYF
-	TRBV4-2	TRBJ2-2	few	16	TGTGCCAGCAGCCAAGATCTGGGCATTAACACCGGGGAGCTGTTTTTT	CASSQDLGINTGELFF
TRBD2	TRBV2	TRBJ2-1	many	17	TGTGCCAGCAGTAGGACTAGCGGGGTTAGCTCCTACAATGAGCAGTTCTTC	CASSRTSGVSSYNEQFF
-	TRBV10-3	TRBJ1-4	few	16	TGTGCCATCAGTGAGTCGAGTAAGGGGGACTTGGAAAAACTGTTTTTT	CAISESSKGDLEKLFF
-	TRBV7-3	TRBJ2-2	-	16	TGTGCCAGCAGCTTAAAGGTTTCCGGAAACACCGGGGAGCTGTTTTTT	CASSLKVSGNTGELFF
TRBD1	TRBV15	TRBJ1-1	many	14	TGTGCCACCAGCTTATCAGGGGGACGGACTGAAGCTTTCTTT	CATSLSGGRTEAFF
-	TRBV20-1	TRBJ2-7	few	13	TGCAGTGCTAGAGCGTTGAGCGGCTACGAGCAGTACTTC	CSARALSGYEQYF
-	TRBV6-5	TRBJ1-1	-	14	TGTGCCAGCAGTTACGTGTCGATGAACACTGAAGCTTTCTTT	CASSYVSMNTEAFF
-	TRBV12-5	TRBJ2-2	few	12	TGTGCTAGTGGTCCTTGGACGGGGGAGCTGTTTTTT	CASGPWTGELFF
TRBD2	TRBV20-1	TRBJ2-4	-	17	TGCAGTGCTAGAGACTCTAGCGGGAGAAGGGCCAAAAACATTCAGTACTTC	CSARDSSGRRAKNIQYF
-	TRBV6-1	TRBJ1-5	-	15	TGTGCCAGCAGTGAGTCAGGCACCCAGGGAGAGCCCCAGCATTTT	CASSESGTQGEPQHF
-	TRBV18	TRBJ1-1	few	15	TGTGCCAGCTCGACGCGTGAGGCCGGGGTCACTGAAGCTTTCTTT	CASSTREAGVTEAFF
TRBD2	TRBV27	TRBJ2-5	many	14	TGTGCCAGCAGACCCACGCTAGCGGGAGAGACCCAGTACTTC	CASRPTLAGETQYF
-	TRBV28	TRBJ2-1	many	16	TGTGCCAGCAGCTCCCGGGGGGCGAGCTCCTACAATGAGCAGTTCTTC	CASSSRGASSYNEQFF
-	TRBV13	TRBJ1-1	many	16	TGTGCCAGCAGCCGGGGCTGGGGCCAACCGAACACTGAAGCTTTCTTT	CASSRGWGQPNTEAFF
-	TRBV28	TRBJ2-5	-	15	TGTGCCAGCAAAAACCCGGGGGGCTCCCAAGAGACCCAGTACTTC	CASKNPGGSQETQYF
-	TRBV10-3	TRBJ1-5	-	13	TGTGCCATCACTCGGGACCCAGATCAGCCCCAGCATTTT	CAITRDPDQPQHF
-	TRBV28	TRBJ2-4	many	15	TGTGCCAGCAGCTCCCTTGGGGGGGCCAAAAACATTCAGTACTTC	CASSSLGGAKNIQYF
-	TRBV12-3/TRBV12-4	TRBJ2-2	few	13	TGTGCCAGCACCACGATTATCACCGGGGAGCTGTTTTTT	CASTTIITGELFF
-	TRBV28	TRBJ1-1	-	14	TGTGCCAGCAGTTCAGAGGTCGGCACCTGGCTCGCTTTCTTT	CASSSEVGTWLAFF
-	TRBV28	TRBJ2-3	many	11	TGTGCCAGCAGGGGTCTCGATACGCAGTATTTT	CASRGLDTQYF
-	TRBV27	TRBJ2-7	many	13	TGTGCCAGCAGTTTGCAGGGTGGGAACGAGCAGTACTTC	CASSLQGGNEQYF
-	TRBV28	TRBJ2-7	many	15	TGTGCCAGCAGTGGGGTCGCCCCCAGACGACACGAGCAGTACTTC	CASSGVAPRRHEQYF
-	TRBV7-9	TRBJ2-1	few	15	TGTGCCAGCAGCCTTCAGGGCCTCCGTGGGAATGAGCAGTTCTTC	CASSLQGLRGNEQFF
-	TRBV19	TRBJ1-5	-	14	TGTGCCCCCACTCGGGAGTGGGACAATCAGCCCCAGCATTTT	CAPTREWDNQPQHF
-	TRBV3-1	TRBJ2-6	-	15	TGTGCCAGCAGCCAAAAGGGCTCTGGGGCCAACGTCCTGACTTTC	CASSQKGSGANVLTF
-	TRBV12-3/TRBV12-4	TRBJ2-5	many	13	TGTGCCAGCAGCCTAACGGGGTTGGAGACCCAGTACTTC	CASSLTGLETQYF
TRBD2	TRBV5-4	TRBJ2-5	-	15	TGTGCCAGCAGCTCACTAGCGGGAGGGCCAGAGACCCAGTACTTC	CASSSLAGGPETQYF
TRBD1	TRBV7-9	TRBJ1-1	few	15	TGTGCCAGCAGCCCGTACGGGACAGGCAAAACTGAAGCTTTCTTT	CASSPYGTGKTEAFF
-	TRBV28	TRBJ1-5	-	16	TGTGCCAGCAGTTCCACGTCCCGCGGGAGCAATCAGCCCCAGCATTTT	CASSSTSRGSNQPQHF
-	TRBV12-3/TRBV12-4	TRBJ1-5	many	16	TGTGCCAGCAGCAGCGGGACATTTTATAGCAATCAGCCCCAGCATTTT	CASSSGTFYSNQPQHF
TRBD1	TRBV3-1	TRBJ2-3	many	16	TGTGCCAGCAGCCAAGAATCGGCAGGGGGCGTGGATACGCAGTATTTT	CASSQESAGGVDTQYF